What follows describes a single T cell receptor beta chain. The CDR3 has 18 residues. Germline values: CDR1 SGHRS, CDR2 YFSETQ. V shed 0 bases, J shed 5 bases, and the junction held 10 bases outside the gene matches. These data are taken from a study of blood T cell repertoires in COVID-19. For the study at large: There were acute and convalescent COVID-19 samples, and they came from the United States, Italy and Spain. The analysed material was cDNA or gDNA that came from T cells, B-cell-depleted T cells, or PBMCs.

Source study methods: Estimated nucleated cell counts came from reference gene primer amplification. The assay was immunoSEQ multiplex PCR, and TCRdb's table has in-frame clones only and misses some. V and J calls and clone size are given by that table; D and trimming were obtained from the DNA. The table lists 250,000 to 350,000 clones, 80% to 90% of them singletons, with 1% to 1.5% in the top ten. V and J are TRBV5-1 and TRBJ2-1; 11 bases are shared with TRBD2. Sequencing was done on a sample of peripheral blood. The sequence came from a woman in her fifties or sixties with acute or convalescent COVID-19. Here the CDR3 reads CASSLVPTSGSWDNEQFF. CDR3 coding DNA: TGCGCCAGCAGCTTGGTCCCCACTAGCGGGAGCTGGGACAATGAGCAGTTCTTC.